These 32 T cell receptor beta chains share one sample of origin, sequenced in a study of vaccination and CD4 T cells after COVID-19. The treatment denotes: approximately 9-day PBMC culture with coronavirus spike peptide pools or control peptides (ViraFEST assay). These TCRs are of unknown antigen specificity. The Oncomine TCR Beta short-read assay was applied to DNA of cultured CD4+ T cells. Via MiXCR, TCRdb re-called the PCR reads, giving one row per CDR3 protein. The data contain over 14,000 distinct CDR3 sequences, 52% of them singletons. The sample consisted of CD4+ T cells from blood, cultured in vitro. These receptors came from a human donor who had recovered from COVID-19.

This clonotype showed up just a few times. This rearrangement joins TRBV7-8 to TRBJ1-2; the D gene is possibly TRBD1 (6 bases). V dropped 5 bases and J dropped 2 bases, with 15 bases sitting between them. The germline V gene encodes CDR1 SGHVS and CDR2 FQNEAQ. The CDR3 is 15 amino acids. The CDR3 here is CASSPPGQLNYGYTF. Here the CDR3 DNA reads TGTGCCAGCAGCCCCCCGGGACAACTAAACTATGGCTACACCTTC.

This clonotype was counted only a few times. V is TRBV29-1 and J is TRBJ1-1, with 8 bases fitting TRBD1. The CDR3 spans 12 residues. Germline loops: CDR1 SQVTM, CDR2 ANQGSEA. The trim removed 8 bases at V and 1 base at J, leaving 3 bases unmatched. The CDR3 loop reads CSITGGNTEAFF. As DNA, the CDR3 is TGCAGCATAACAGGGGGGAACACTGAAGCTTTCTTT.

Details on this clonotype: A read error may account for a junction end that differs from germline. J is TRBJ2-3 and V is TRBV11-3, with D possibly TRBD1 on 6 matching bases. CDR3 length: 16 amino acids. Germline CDR1 SGHNT, CDR2 YENEEA. CDR3 in DNA: TGCGCCAGCAGCTTAGGCGGTCAGGGGCAAACAGATACGCAGTATTTT. It encodes CASSLGGQGQTDTQYF.

There are a few counts of this clonotype. A much larger clone sits a single nucleotide away, making a read error possible. The rearrangement uses TRBV29-1 and TRBJ2-2; the match to TRBD1 covers 8 bases. Germline trimming cut 7 bases from V and 5 bases from J; bases unmatched to any gene: 6. The CDR3 totals 13 residues. CDR1 is SQVTM and CDR2 is ANQGSEA in the germline V gene. CDR3 DNA sequence: TGCAGCGCGGACAGGGAAGGAACCGGGGAGCTGTTTTTT. Its translation is CSADREGTGELFF.

The chain is built from TRBV6-5 and TRBJ1-5; TRBD1 aligns across 12 bases. The CDR3 length is 18 residues. Trimming at V came to 2 bases and at J to 7 bases, leaving 12 bases not matched to a gene. In germline, CDR1 is MNHEY, CDR2 SVGAGI. CDR3 sequence: CASSYQTGTGGRGQPQHF. The CDR3 region has the DNA TGTGCCAGCAGTTACCAAACCGGGACAGGGGGCAGGGGGCAGCCCCAGCATTTT.

As for this clonotype: A much larger clone lies a single base off, so this may be a read error. As the CDR3 is not closed by the conserved phenylalanine or tryptophan, this likely results from a read error. This chain joins TRBV12-3 or TRBV12-4 and TRBJ1-6; 8 bases fit TRBD1. Unmatched junction bases numbered 17, after V lost 6 bases and J lost 13 bases. The CDR3 totals 16 residues. DNA for the CDR3: TGTGCCAGCAGCCCTTCCGGGACAGGCCTGGGGTTGCCCCTCCACTCT. This translates into CASSPSGTGLGLPLHS.

This clonotype appeared a few times. This rearrangement joins TRBV9 to TRBJ1-2; 7 bases align to TRBD1. Germline trimming cut 3 bases from V and 2 bases from J; bases unmatched to any gene: 10. CDR1 and CDR2 from the germline V gene are SGDLS and YYNGEE. The length of the CDR3 is 16 residues. The CDR3 loop is CASSAGQVPLNYGYTF. Here the CDR3 DNA reads TGTGCCAGCAGCGCCGGACAGGTTCCCCTGAACTATGGCTACACCTTC. The whole variable domain, filled in from reference TRBV9 and TRBJ1-2, reads DSGVTQTPKHLITATGQRVTLRCSPRSGDLSVYWYQQSLDQGLQFLIQYYNGEERAKGNILERFSAQQFPDLHSELNLSSLELGDSALYFCASSAGQVPLNYGYTFGSGTRLTVV.

Within the sample, this clonotype is large. The chain links TRBV25-1 to TRBJ2-7; 9 nucleotides align to TRBD2. J lost 2 bases, V lost 4 bases, and 6 bases had no gene match. Germline CDR1 reads MGHDK; CDR2 reads SYGVNS. The CDR3 contains 15 residues. The CDR3, as DNA: TGTGCCAGCAGTGTTCTAGCGGGACATACCTACGAGCAGTACTTC. It encodes CASSVLAGHTYEQYF.

V and J are TRBV6-1 and TRBJ2-3; 13 bases map to TRBD2. J gave up 4 bases and V 3 bases, and 1 base lay outside the gene matches. CDR1 and CDR2 from the germline V gene are MNHNS and SASEGT. This CDR3 spans 15 amino acids. In DNA, the CDR3 is TGTGCCAGCAGTGAGGGACTAGCGGGGTCAGATACGCAGTATTTT. Its protein is CASSEGLAGSDTQYF.

This chain's CDR3 is CASSVTGTGGSGYTF. The CDR3 DNA is TGTGCCAGCAGCGTGACCGGGACAGGGGGTTCTGGCTACACCTTC. V usage is TRBV21-1 and J usage is TRBJ1-2; the tabulated D call, TRBD1, remains unverified against the DNA. TRBV21-1 is annotated as a pseudogene. The CDR3 is made up of 15 amino acids.

The V gene is TRBV2, the J gene TRBJ2-4; 9 nucleotides match TRBD1. Unmatched junction bases numbered 8, after V lost 6 bases and J lost 2 bases. The germline V gene has CDR1 SNHLY and CDR2 FYNNEI. This CDR3 has 16 amino acids. The CDR3 protein is CASRAGQGRTKNIQYF. The CDR3 DNA is TGTGCCAGCAGGGCCGGACAGGGGCGTACCAAAAACATTCAGTACTTC.

The CDR3 nucleotides read TGTGCCAGCAGCTTAGGATTTCGGGCGAGGACACCCCTCCACTTT. Translating gives CASSLGFRARTPLHF. The J gene is TRBJ1-6, the V gene TRBV11-2, with D uncertain. Trimming left V 1 base short and J 11 bases short, with 15 bases between. The germline gives CDR1 SGHAT, CDR2 FQNNGV. There are 15 residues in the CDR3.

This chain joins TRBV7-2 and TRBJ2-5; 8 bases agree with TRBD2. This CDR3 comprises 15 residues. J gave up 1 base and V 5 bases, and 6 bases lay outside the gene matches. Germline-derived CDR1 and CDR2 are SGHTA and FQGNSA. The CDR3 loop is CASSRGGEAQETQYF. Written as DNA, the CDR3 is TGTGCCAGCAGCCGGGGGGGTGAGGCCCAAGAGACCCAGTACTTC.

The genes are TRBV6-5 and TRBJ1-5; tentatively, D is TRBD1 (6 bases). This CDR3 spans 14 amino acids. The V gene's germline CDR1 is MNHEY and CDR2 SVGAGI. V lost 4 bases to trimming and J lost 7 bases, with 14 bases between them. CDR3 in amino acids: CASSSRGRGQPQHF. For the CDR3, the DNA is TGTGCCAGCAGTTCGCGGGGGCGCGGACAGCCCCAGCATTTT.

The chain is built from TRBV6-1 and TRBJ1-2, with a tentative D call TRBD1 (5 bases). This CDR3 contains 12 residues. V was cut by 10 bases and J by 8 bases, with 17 bases left in between. Germline CDR1 MNHNS, CDR2 SASEGT. The CDR3 is CATRWQGGGYTF. In nucleotides, the CDR3 is TGTGCCACGAGGTGGCAGGGAGGAGGCTACACCTTC.

The chain recombines TRBV4-2 with TRBJ2-1; TRBD2 matches at 7 bases. With 2 bases clipped from V and 3 bases from J, the junction kept 7 bases outside the gene matches. This CDR3 spans 16 amino acids. Per germline, CDR1 LGHNA and CDR2 YNFKEQ. CDR3 bases: TGTGCCAGCAGCCAACGAGAGCGGACTAGCTACAATGAGCAGTTCTTC. Translating it yields CASSQRERTSYNEQFF.

CDR3 DNA: TGTGCCACCAGAGTCGGGACTAGCGGGTCCAATGAGCAGTTCTTC. It codes for CATRVGTSGSNEQFF. V is TRBV24-1 and J is TRBJ2-1; 12 bases match TRBD2. The CDR3 loop spans 15 amino acids. J was trimmed by 6 bases and V by 7 bases; bases with no gene match: 6. Germline CDR1 and CDR2: KGHDR and SFDVKD.

This clonotype has only a few counts. The chain combines TRBV6-2 or TRBV6-3 with TRBJ2-3; maybe TRBD1 (6 bases). Per germline, CDR1 MNHEY and CDR2 SVGEGT. The CDR3 spans 17 residues. With 5 bases removed from V and 5 bases from J, the gap between germline ends came to 23 bases. CDR3 sequence: CASSLTLTGTWVDTQYF. CDR3 nucleotides: TGTGCCAGCAGTCTGACCTTAACAGGGACATGGGTAGATACGCAGTATTTT.

The chain has TRBV19 and TRBJ2-4; TRBD2 aligns across 8 bases. Germline CDR1 and CDR2: LNHDA and SQIVND (reference sequence). After removal of 3 bases from V and 6 bases from J, the junction contained 16 bases not matched to a gene. The CDR3 totals 18 residues. This chain's CDR3 is CASSMDPIGAGALNIQYF. Written as DNA, the CDR3 is TGTGCCAGTAGTATGGACCCTATAGGAGCGGGAGCTTTAAACATTCAGTACTTC.

This rearrangement joins TRBV12-3 or TRBV12-4 to TRBJ1-1; 9 nucleotides agree with TRBD1. With 6 bases clipped from V and 1 base from J, the junction kept 3 bases outside the gene matches. This CDR3 is built from 14 residues. The CDR3 reads CASRETGGNTEAFF. The CDR3 nucleotides read TGTGCCAGCAGAGAGACAGGGGGGAACACTGAAGCTTTCTTT.

The chain uses TRBV29-1 and TRBJ1-2, with no clear D. Germline V gene sequence: CDR1 SQVTM, CDR2 ANQGSEA. Trimming stripped 0 bases from V and 4 bases from J, with 6 bases between. This CDR3 comprises 12 residues. The CDR3 DNA reads TGCAGCGTTGAAGACCGGACCTATGGCTACACCTTC. It is translated as CSVEDRTYGYTF.

This clonotype was seen a few times. The chain combines TRBV29-1 with TRBJ2-2; unclear D gene. CDR1 is SQVTM, CDR2 ANQGSEA, per germline. The V and J ends lost 7 bases and 5 bases respectively, with 14 bases between them. This CDR3 comprises 13 residues. The CDR3 reads CSGGLDLTGELFF. As DNA, the CDR3 is TGCAGCGGAGGTCTAGATCTAACCGGGGAGCTGTTTTTT.

V is TRBV27 and J is TRBJ1-2; 8 nucleotides agree with TRBD1. CDR3 length: 19 amino acids. V gave up 8 bases and J gave up 0 bases; unmatched junction bases: 20. Germline values: CDR1 MNHEY, CDR2 SMNVEV (reference sequence). The CDR3 protein is CASSKSYKDRDRANYGYTF. The CDR3 coding sequence is TGTGCCAGCTCAAAGTCCTACAAGGACAGGGATAGAGCTAACTATGGCTACACCTTC.

A word on this clonotype: At one end the junction does not follow the germline gene, possibly because of a read error. The chain is built from TRBV19 and TRBJ1-5; no clear D gene. Germline CDR1 reads LNHDA; CDR2 reads SQIVND (reference sequence). This CDR3 region has 15 residues. The CDR3 reads CTSRPITISNQPQHF. The CDR3 bases are TGTACCAGTAGACCGATCACGATTAGCAATCAGCCCCAGCATTTT.

J is TRBJ2-3 and V is TRBV7-9; possibly TRBD1 for D (5 bases). Trimming removed 5 bases from V and 4 bases from J, with 13 bases in between. Germline CDR1 and CDR2: SEHNR and FQNEAQ (reference sequence). The CDR3 covers 14 residues. Written as DNA, the CDR3 is TGTGCCAGCAGCCCAGCAGGGTCGGCAGATACGCAGTATTTT. As protein: CASSPAGSADTQYF.

This rearrangement joins TRBV20-1 to TRBJ1-2; perhaps TRBD1 as D (6 bases). The CDR3 runs 13 residues. CDR1 and CDR2 from the germline V gene are DFQATT and SNEGSKA (reference sequence). The germline V and J ends were trimmed by 5 bases and 3 bases, with 13 bases remaining between them. CDR3 DNA sequence: TGCAGTGCTCGGACAGCCATTTACTATGGCTACACCTTC. This encodes CSARTAIYYGYTF.

The chain has TRBV7-8 and TRBJ2-2; D is perhaps TRBD1 (5 bases). Germline lookup yields CDR1 SGHVS and CDR2 FQNEAQ. V was cut by 1 base and J by 0 bases, with 18 bases left in between. This CDR3 is 19 amino acids long. This CDR3 reads CASSLVRVRGPPNTGELFF. CDR3 nucleotide sequence: TGTGCCAGCAGCTTAGTTCGGGTTAGGGGCCCCCCGAACACCGGGGAGCTGTTTTTT.

The chain links TRBV24-1 to TRBJ2-3; D might be TRBD1 or TRBD2, each matching 6 bases. V lost 9 bases and J 4 bases, leaving 25 bases between the germline ends. The CDR3 totals 17 residues. In germline, CDR1 is KGHDR, CDR2 SFDVKD. CDR3 nucleotide sequence: TGTGCCACCGGGGGAGGAGGGGCAGGGGTCGCGCCAGATACGCAGTATTTT. Encoded protein: CATGGGGAGVAPDTQYF.

The chain is built from TRBV2 and TRBJ2-3; 7 bases map to TRBD1. After removal of 6 bases from V and 14 bases from J, the junction contained 11 bases not matched to a gene. The CDR3 is 12 amino acids. Germline assignment: CDR1 SNHLY and CDR2 FYNNEI. The CDR3 region has the DNA TGTGCCAGCAGAAGGACAGGCGGCCCCCCGTATTTT. Residues: CASRRTGGPPYF.

V gene TRBV20-1 combines with J gene TRBJ2-5; perhaps TRBD1 as D (6 bases). The V gene lost 1 base and the J gene lost 2 bases, with 14 bases spanning the gap. CDR1 DFQATT and CDR2 SNEGSKA come from the germline V gene (reference sequence). CDR3 length: 15 amino acids. The CDR3 protein is CSARAPLGGQETQYF. DNA for the CDR3: TGCAGTGCTAGAGCACCCCTAGGGGGACAAGAGACCCAGTACTTC.

This clonotype has more than one count but fewer than ten. The chain combines TRBV24-1 with TRBJ2-1; 12 bases align to TRBD2. In germline, CDR1 is KGHDR, CDR2 SFDVKD. CDR3 length: 16 residues. The junction had 13 bases not matched to a gene; V was cut back by 8 bases and J by 9 bases. DNA for the CDR3: TGTGCCACCACCACTAGCGGGGGGACCCCGGCGGGTGAGCAGTTCTTC. It encodes CATTTSGGTPAGEQFF.

The chain uses TRBV7-3 and TRBJ1-2, with 8 bases that match TRBD1. Germline CDR1 reads SGHTA; CDR2 reads FQGTGA. The trim removed 4 bases at V and 8 bases at J, leaving 6 bases unmatched. The CDR3 totals 13 residues. CDR3 sequence reads: CASSSRTGQGYTF. CDR3 DNA: TGTGCCAGCAGCTCCCGGACAGGGCAAGGCTACACCTTC.